This entry describes one TCR beta chain. One end of the junction fails to match germline, which may point to a read error. This sample is part of a study of breast tumors, draining lymph nodes, adjacent tissues. Samples came from axillary lymph nodes draining the breast cancer. CDR3 length equals 15 residues. Germline lookup yields CDR1 SEHNR and CDR2 FQNEAQ (reference sequence). TCRdb reanalysed the multiplex PCR reads using MiXCR and keeps one entry per CDR3 protein. The top ten clones hold roughly 4% of a sample with 150,000 to 250,000 distinct CDR3 sequences, over 25% of them seen once. This receptor was identified in a female donor with breast cancer. Some clones in this sample may be carry-over from other donors' samples. The specimen was axillary lymph node tissue. J is TRBJ1-2 and V is TRBV7-9; TRBD1 might be the D (6 bases). CDR3 amino acids: CASSLAGHGSYGYPF. The DNA of the CDR3 is TGTGCCAGCAGCTTAGCGGGACACGGATCTTATGGCTACCCCTTC. The full variable domain, with the rest looked up from reference TRBV7-9 and TRBJ1-2, is DTGVSQNPRHKITKRGQNVTFRCDPISEHNRLYWYRQTLGQGPEFLTYFQNEAQLEKSRLLSDRFSAERPKGSFSTLEIQRTEQGDSAMYLCASSLAGHGSYGYPFGSGTRLTVV.